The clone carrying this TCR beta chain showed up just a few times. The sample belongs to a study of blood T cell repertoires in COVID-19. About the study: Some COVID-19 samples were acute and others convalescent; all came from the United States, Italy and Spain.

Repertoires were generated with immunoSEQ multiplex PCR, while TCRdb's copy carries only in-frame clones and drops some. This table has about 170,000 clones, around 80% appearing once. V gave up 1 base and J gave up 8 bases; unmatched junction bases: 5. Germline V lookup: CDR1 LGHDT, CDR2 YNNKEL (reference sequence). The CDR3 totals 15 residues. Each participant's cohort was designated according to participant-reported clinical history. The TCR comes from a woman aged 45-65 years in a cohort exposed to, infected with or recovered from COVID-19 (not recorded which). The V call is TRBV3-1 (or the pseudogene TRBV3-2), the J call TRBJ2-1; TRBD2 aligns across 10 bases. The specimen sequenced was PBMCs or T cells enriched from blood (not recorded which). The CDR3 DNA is TGTGCCAGCAGCCAAGGAGCGGGGGGGTACGATGAGCAGTTCTTC. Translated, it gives CASSQGAGGYDEQFF.